This T cell receptor (beta chain) came from a study of blood T cell repertoires in COVID-19. In the original workflow: Amplification of reference gene primers was used by the study to estimate nucleated cell counts. Here immunoSEQ multiplex PCR was the method, and the copy in TCRdb shows in-frame clones only, minus some. That table gives V, J and clone size, and the DNA gave D and trimming. The table has nearly 350,000 clones, approximately 89% seen once. CDR1 LGHDT and CDR2 YNNKEL come from the germline V gene (reference sequence). This CDR3 is 21 amino acids long. V was clipped by 2 bases and J by 5 bases; unmatched bases: 22.

The TCR comes from a woman between 18 and 29 years old who had recovered from COVID-19. Source material: peripheral blood. The rearrangement links TRBV3-1 (or the pseudogene TRBV3-2) to TRBJ2-1; 9 positions agree with TRBD2. The CDR3 sequence is CASSQYRVAGVIGQRHNEQFF. The CDR3 bases are TGTGCCAGCAGCCAATATAGAGTAGCGGGAGTAATTGGTCAAAGGCACAATGAGCAGTTCTTC.